The entry below describes one TCR beta chain. Its antigen is not identified. Clones were read by immunoSEQ multiplex PCR, and TCRdb kept only the in-frame ones, dropping some. The repertoire holds 15,000 to 20,000 clones, with 68% as singletons. CDR1 is KGHSH and CDR2 is LQKENI in the germline V gene. The CDR3 totals 15 residues. Trimming shortened V by 1 base and J by 3 bases, and 9 bases separated the two germline ends. This sample stems from a study of cytotoxic CD8 clonotypes in ibrutinib-treated CLL. Study-level background: The response samples were taken once patients had been treated for a median of approximately 12 months, range 6 to 36.

Notes on the study in general: Public clonotypes, rarely seen, contracted or held steady on treatment.

The sample was PBMCs, taken before ibrutinib treatment. The TCR was taken from a human donor with chronic lymphocytic leukemia. This rearrangement joins TRBV18 to TRBJ2-2; D unclear. The CDR3 DNA follows: TGTGCCAGCTCACCACGGGCCTCGGACACCGGGGAGCTGTTTTTT. The encoded protein is CASSPRASDTGELFF.